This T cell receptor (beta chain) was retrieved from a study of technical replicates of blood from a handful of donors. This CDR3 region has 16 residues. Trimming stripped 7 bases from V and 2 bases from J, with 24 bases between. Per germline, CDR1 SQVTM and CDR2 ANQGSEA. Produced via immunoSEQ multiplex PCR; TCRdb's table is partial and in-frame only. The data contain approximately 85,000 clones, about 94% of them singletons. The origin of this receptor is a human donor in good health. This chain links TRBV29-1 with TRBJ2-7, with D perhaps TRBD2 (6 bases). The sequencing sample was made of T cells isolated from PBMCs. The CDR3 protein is CSASALGPSETYEQYF. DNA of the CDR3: TGCAGCGCTTCCGCCTTGGGGCCTAGCGAAACCTACGAGCAGTACTTC.